The 29 T cell receptor beta chains in this list originate from one sample, sequenced in a study of T cell repertoires in cytomegalovirus infection (dated by TCRdb to 2018 to 2020). The sequencer was an Illumina HiSeq 1500. In TCRdb, the public reads were trimmed at Q25 with fastp and aligned with MiXCR, with productive beta chains retained. Duplicate CDR3 protein sequences are folded into a single record with the most common DNA and genes. A total of 71,000 or so distinct CDR3 sequences appear in this sample, 20% to 25% of them only once. Roughly 63% of the sample belongs to the ten largest clones. The treatment or condition label, as the study defines it: in vitro stimulation with specific CMV peptide epitopes to enrich CMV-specific T cells. These receptors' antigens are unknown. This sample comprised CD8+ T cells from cultured PBMCs, obtained from culture after CMV antigen stimulation. Every receptor here comes from a human donor in good health (CMV status not recorded). Some clones in this sample may be carry-over from other donors' samples.

The chain couples TRBV6-6 to TRBJ2-3, with 16 bases aligning to TRBD2. Germline trimming cut 2 bases from V and 2 bases from J; bases unmatched to any gene: 10. Germline V gene data show CDR1 as MNHNY and CDR2 as SVGAGI (reference sequence). CDR3 length: 20 amino acids. The CDR3 here is CASSYEVGLAGGHNTDTQYF. The CDR3, as DNA: TGTGCCAGCAGTTACGAGGTGGGACTAGCGGGGGGGCACAACACAGATACGCAGTATTTT.

A note on this clonotype: A much more abundant neighbour one base away suggests this may be a read error. CDR3 DNA: TGTGCCAGCAGGACTTCCGGGACGGGGGGTTCACCCCTCCACTTT. As protein: CASRTSGTGGSPLHF. The chain is built from TRBV6-6 and TRBJ1-6, with D perhaps TRBD1 (5 bases). Trimming stripped 6 bases from V and 9 bases from J, with 18 bases between. The germline V gene has CDR1 MNHNY and CDR2 SVGAGI (reference sequence). CDR3 length: 15 amino acids.

The V and J genes are TRBV7-2 and TRBJ1-5; maybe TRBD1 (6 bases). Germline loops: CDR1 SGHTA, CDR2 FQGNSA. Deletions cut 5 bases from V and 0 bases from J, with 17 bases between. The CDR3 consists of 17 residues. This CDR3 reads CASSPTRQVNSNQPQHF. The CDR3 region has the DNA TGTGCCAGCAGCCCCACCCGACAGGTTAATAGCAATCAGCCCCAGCATTTT. Filled out from reference TRBV7-2 and TRBJ1-5, the complete variable domain reads GAGVSQSPSNKVTEKGKDVELRCDPISGHTALYWYRQSLGQGLEFLIYFQGNSAPDKSGLPSDRFSAERTGGSVSTLTIQRTQQEDSAVYLCASSPTRQVNSNQPQHFGDGTRLSIL.

The rearrangement joins TRBV7-9 to TRBJ1-2, with a tentative D call TRBD1 (6 bases). In germline, CDR1 is SEHNR, CDR2 FQNEAQ (reference sequence). With 5 bases removed from V and 8 bases from J, the gap between germline ends came to 15 bases. The CDR3 sequence is 13 residues long. CDR3 sequence: CASSPGVPFGYTF. DNA of the CDR3: TGTGCCAGCAGCCCAGGGGTCCCATTCGGCTACACCTTC. Supplemented by reference TRBV7-9 and TRBJ1-2, the full variable domain reads DTGVSQNPRHKITKRGQNVTFRCDPISEHNRLYWYRQTLGQGPEFLTYFQNEAQLEKSRLLSDRFSAERPKGSFSTLEIQRTEQGDSAMYLCASSPGVPFGYTFGSGTRLTVV.

This clonotype was counted only a few times. The chain employs TRBV4-1 and TRBJ2-2; 9 bases are shared with TRBD1. This CDR3 comprises 15 residues. With V trimmed by 4 bases and J by 4 bases, 4 bases remained unmatched. From germline, CDR1 is MGHRA and CDR2 YSYEKL. Here the CDR3 reads CASSPRDRVTGELFF. CDR3 nucleotides: TGCGCCAGCAGCCCCCGGGACAGGGTCACCGGGGAGCTGTTTTTT.

The sample holds many counts of this clonotype. J is TRBJ1-3 and V is TRBV7-6, with D tentatively TRBD1 (6 bases). Between the trimmed V and J ends, which lost 5 bases and 0 bases, there was a span of 14 bases. Germline V gene data show CDR1 as SGHVS and CDR2 as FNYEAQ. This CDR3 region has 16 residues. The DNA of the CDR3 is TGTGCCAGCAGCCCGTTGACAGGCTACTCTGGAAACACCATATATTTT. Translation: CASSPLTGYSGNTIYF.

Concerning this clonotype: Relative to the germline gene, one junction end is altered; a read error may explain this. The J gene is TRBJ2-5, the V gene TRBV7-7; tentative D call: TRBD1 (6 bases). The germline V gene has CDR1 SSHAT and CDR2 FNYEAQ (reference sequence). This CDR3 contains 16 residues. CDR3 nucleotides: TGTGCTAGCAGCTTAGAAGACAGGTACCGACAAGAGACCCAGTACTTC. Translated: CASSLEDRYRQETQYF.

The chain joins TRBV29-1 to TRBJ2-1, with TRBD1 identical over 7 bases. CDR1 is SQVTM, CDR2 ANQGSEA, per germline. This CDR3 contains 13 residues. V lost 4 bases and J lost 4; bases outside the gene matches: 4. The chain's CDR3 is CSVGAGGYNEQFF. The CDR3 nucleotides read TGCAGCGTTGGGGCAGGGGGATACAATGAGCAGTTCTTC.

The table lists this clonotype with a few counts. J is TRBJ1-1 and V is TRBV6-5; D call uncertain. Germline V lookup: CDR1 MNHEY, CDR2 SVGAGI. CDR3 length: 15 residues. Trimming cost V 0 bases and J 4 bases, with 12 bases left between them. The CDR3 loop reads CASSYSKGLTTEAFF. Here the CDR3 DNA reads TGTGCCAGCAGTTACTCTAAAGGGCTGACCACTGAAGCTTTCTTT.

The chain has TRBV7-3 and TRBJ1-1; TRBD1 matches at 7 bases. The germline V gene has CDR1 SGHTA and CDR2 FQGTGA. Germline trimming cut 3 bases from V and 3 bases from J; bases unmatched to any gene: 10. This CDR3 has 16 residues. The CDR3 sequence is CASSLRGGQGDTEAFF. The CDR3 DNA follows: TGTGCCAGCAGCTTGAGGGGGGGGCAGGGGGACACTGAAGCTTTCTTT. Combining the CDR3 with reference TRBV7-3 and TRBJ1-1 gives the whole variable domain GAGVSQTPSNKVTEKGKYVELRCDPISGHTALYWYRQSLGQGPEFLIYFQGTGAADDSGLPNDRFFAVRPEGSVSTLKIQRTERGDSAVYLCASSLRGGQGDTEAFFGQGTRLTVV.

V is TRBV7-9 and J is TRBJ1-1, with 7 bases identical to TRBD1. V shed 5 bases, J shed 6 bases, and the junction held 9 bases outside the gene matches. Looked up from germline, CDR1 is SEHNR and CDR2 is FQNEAQ (reference sequence). The CDR3 totals 14 residues. The CDR3 loop reads CASSPTGRMAEAFF. The CDR3 nucleotides read TGTGCCAGCAGCCCGACAGGGAGGATGGCTGAAGCTTTCTTT. Full variable domain (rest looked up from reference TRBV7-9 and TRBJ1-1): DTGVSQNPRHKITKRGQNVTFRCDPISEHNRLYWYRQTLGQGPEFLTYFQNEAQLEKSRLLSDRFSAERPKGSFSTLEIQRTEQGDSAMYLCASSPTGRMAEAFFGQGTRLTVV.

Written as DNA, the CDR3 is TGTGCCAGCAGCCCTAGCGGGGGGGACAACAATGAGCAGTTCTTC. Protein product: CASSPSGGDNNEQFF. V and J are TRBV7-6 and TRBJ2-1; 12 bases match TRBD2. Germline-derived CDR1 and CDR2 are SGHVS and FNYEAQ. This CDR3 spans 15 amino acids. J gave up 5 bases and V 5 bases, and 4 bases lay outside the gene matches. Drawing the rest from reference TRBV7-6 and TRBJ2-1, the complete variable domain is GAGVSQSPRYKVTKRGQDVALRCDPISGHVSLYWYRQALGQGPEFLTYFNYEAQQDKSGLPNDRFSAERPEGSISTLTIQRTEQRDSAMYRCASSPSGGDNNEQFFGPGTRLTVL.

The rearrangement uses TRBV7-2 and TRBJ2-1, with D possibly TRBD1 on 5 matching bases. V was cut by 1 base and J by 2 bases, with 12 bases left in between. The CDR3 length is 16 residues. Germline V gene lookup returns CDR1 SGHTA and CDR2 FQGNSA. The CDR3 loop is CASSLEWGPPYNEQFF. CDR3 in DNA: TGTGCCAGCAGCTTAGAGTGGGGCCCCCCCTACAATGAGCAGTTCTTC.

The chain has TRBV4-1 and TRBJ2-3; D may be TRBD1 (6 bases). Trimming removed 0 bases at V and 3 bases at J, with 13 bases between. Germline V gives CDR1 MGHRA, CDR2 YSYEKL. CDR3 length: 16 residues. This CDR3 reads CASSQDGAGETDTQYF. The CDR3 nucleotides are TGCGCCAGCAGCCAAGATGGGGCAGGGGAGACAGATACGCAGTATTTT.

This clonotype was recorded a few times. CDR3 DNA: TGTGCCAGCAGCTTAGGAGGGGACTCCTACGAGCAGTACTTC. It codes for CASSLGGDSYEQYF. The chain combines TRBV7-9 with TRBJ2-7; D is possibly TRBD1 or TRBD2 (5 bases each). Trimming took 1 base from V and 0 from J, leaving 7 bases between them. The CDR3 spans 14 residues. Germline CDR1 is SEHNR and CDR2 is FQNEAQ (reference sequence).

This clonotype has only a few counts. The rearrangement uses TRBV7-9 and TRBJ2-5; no clear D. This CDR3 has 13 amino acids. Germline values: CDR1 SEHNR, CDR2 FQNEAQ (reference sequence). V gave up 1 base and J gave up 3 bases, with 6 bases separating them. For the CDR3, the DNA is TGTGCCAGCAGCTTAGAACCGAAAGAGACCCAGTACTTC. This encodes CASSLEPKETQYF.

This clonotype was observed at least ten times. The chain employs TRBV25-1 and TRBJ1-1; 7 bases align to TRBD1. This CDR3 contains 13 residues. V dropped 1 base and J dropped 11; count of bases not matched to a gene: 7. CDR1 is MGHDK, CDR2 SYGVNS, per germline. This chain's CDR3 is CASSELAGGRAFF. The CDR3 DNA is TGTGCCAGCAGTGAATTGGCAGGGGGACGGGCTTTCTTT. Filled out from reference TRBV25-1 and TRBJ1-1, the complete variable domain reads EADIYQTPRYLVIGTGKKITLECSQTMGHDKMYWYQQDPGMELHLIHYSYGVNSTEKGDLSSESTVSRIRTEHFPLTLESARPSHTSQYLCASSELAGGRAFFGQGTRLTVV.

There are a few counts of this clonotype. The J gene is TRBJ2-5, the V gene TRBV7-9, with D possibly called TRBD1 or TRBD2 (5 bases each). This CDR3 has 16 amino acids. The germline V gene has CDR1 SEHNR and CDR2 FQNEAQ (reference sequence). V was shortened by 6 bases and J by 4 bases, with 21 bases between the two germline ends. The CDR3 DNA sequence: TGTGCCAGCAGAAACGGGATCAGACAGTGGGGAGAGACCCAGTACTTC. Protein sequence: CASRNGIRQWGETQYF.

This clonotype has more than one count but fewer than ten. The chain uses TRBV20-1 and TRBJ2-3; D ambiguous. The germline V and J ends were trimmed by 5 bases and 2 bases, with 14 bases remaining between them. Germline V CDR1 and CDR2: DFQATT, SNEGSKA (reference sequence). The CDR3 contains 14 residues. The CDR3 nucleotides are TGCAGTGCTCCCCCTCCCCAGGACACAGATACGCAGTATTTT. This encodes CSAPPPQDTDTQYF.

This clonotype was counted only a few times. The V call is TRBV6-6, the J call TRBJ2-1; possibly TRBD1 for D (5 bases). The germline V and J ends were trimmed by 0 bases and 9 bases, with 6 bases remaining between them. This CDR3 contains 12 residues. Germline loops: CDR1 MNHNY, CDR2 SVGAGI (reference sequence). The CDR3 bases are TGTGCCAGCAGTTACTCGGGGCCTGAGCAGTTCTTC. Amino acids: CASSYSGPEQFF.

The chain joins TRBV19 to TRBJ2-6, with TRBD1 matching 9 bases. The CDR3 is made up of 17 amino acids. Germline CDR1 and CDR2: LNHDA and SQIVND (reference sequence). Germline trimming cut 6 bases from V and 3 bases from J; bases unmatched to any gene: 9. The CDR3 sequence: CASRDRDRVYGANVLTF. CDR3 nucleotides: TGTGCCAGTAGAGACCGGGACAGGGTATATGGGGCCAACGTCCTGACTTTC. The full variable domain, rest sourced from reference TRBV19 and TRBJ2-6, is DGGITQSPKYLFRKEGQNVTLSCEQNLNHDAMYWYRQDPGQGLRLIYYSQIVNDFQKGDIAEGYSVSREKKESFPLTVTSAQKNPTAFYLCASRDRDRVYGANVLTFGAGSRLTVL.

This clonotype was counted only a few times. The chain has TRBV28 and TRBJ1-2; D is unresolved. The germline gives CDR1 MDHEN, CDR2 SYDVKM. The V end was cut by 7 bases, the J end by 4 bases, with 25 bases between. The CDR3 spans 17 residues. CDR3 in amino acids: CASTWWKQYESAYGYTF. The CDR3 coding sequence is TGTGCCAGCACCTGGTGGAAACAGTATGAGTCCGCCTATGGCTACACCTTC.

V and J are TRBV7-3 and TRBJ1-2; 7 bases match TRBD1. CDR1 and CDR2 from the germline V gene are SGHTA and FQGTGA. The CDR3 loop spans 14 amino acids. V lost 5 bases and J lost 2; bases outside the gene matches: 5. CDR3 sequence (DNA): TGTGCCAGCAGCCCCACACAGGGGAACTATGGCTACACCTTC. It specifies CASSPTQGNYGYTF.

This chain joins TRBV6-5 and TRBJ1-1; 8 nucleotides match TRBD1. V lost 6 bases, J lost 8 bases, and 8 bases stayed unmatched. This CDR3 contains 13 residues. Germline-derived CDR1 and CDR2 are MNHEY and SVGAGI. This CDR3 is CASSLYRGAEAFF. The CDR3 DNA is TGTGCCAGCAGCTTATACAGGGGGGCAGAAGCTTTCTTT.

V gene TRBV9 combines with J gene TRBJ2-3, with D hard to call. The germline gives CDR1 SGDLS, CDR2 YYNGEE. The CDR3 length is 19 residues. V was cut by 0 bases and J by 0 bases, with 20 bases left in between. Written as DNA, the CDR3 is TGTGCCAGCAGCGTAGCGCTCCCTACGGGCTGGGGAAGCACAGATACGCAGTATTTT. Its protein is CASSVALPTGWGSTDTQYF.

The chain couples TRBV5-6 to TRBJ1-1, with D possibly TRBD1 on 5 matching bases. Germline CDR1 reads SGHDT; CDR2 reads YYEEEE. Trimming took 2 bases from V and 1 from J, leaving 9 bases between them. The length of the CDR3 is 14 residues. Here the CDR3 DNA reads TGTGCCAGCAGCTTAGATCAGGGGAACACTGAAGCTTTCTTT. Amino acids: CASSLDQGNTEAFF.

The gene calls are TRBV6-1 and TRBJ2-2; no definite D call. Trimming left V 5 bases short and J 1 base short, with 14 bases between. CDR1 and CDR2 (germline): MNHNS, SASEGT. The CDR3 is 16 residues long. The CDR3 loop is CASSLRITQNTGELFF. The CDR3 DNA sequence: TGTGCCAGCAGTCTGAGGATAACCCAGAACACCGGGGAGCTGTTTTTT.

The chain has TRBV7-6 and TRBJ2-3, with TRBD1 matching over 7 bases. The CDR3 is 15 residues long. V trimming: 3 bases; J trimming: 3 bases; junction bases outside the gene matches: 6. From germline, CDR1 is SGHVS and CDR2 FNYEAQ. The CDR3 sequence is CASSFGDRVTDTQYF. DNA for the CDR3: TGTGCCAGCAGCTTTGGGGACAGAGTAACAGATACGCAGTATTTT.

The chain joins TRBV7-9 to TRBJ2-7; D call uncertain. Trimming took off 4 bases at V and 2 bases at J, with 12 bases between the two ends. Germline V lookup: CDR1 SEHNR, CDR2 FQNEAQ (reference sequence). This CDR3 contains 14 residues. The CDR3 reads CASSSLSGAYEQYF. Here the CDR3 DNA reads TGTGCCAGCAGCTCCCTTAGTGGGGCCTACGAGCAGTACTTC.